The 32 T cell receptor beta chains presented below share a single source sample, sequenced in a study of regulatory T cells in long-lasting Graves disease. Time point in this sample: persistent/refractory GD, antithyroid drugs over 5 years with positive TRAb. The TCR library was made from RNA extracted from PBMCs. The TCR beta library used iRepertoire HTBI primers with Arm-PCR amplification of CDR3. Using its own MiXCR run on the multiplex PCR reads, TCRdb lists one record per CDR3 protein. The data hold roughly 500,000 distinct CDR3 sequences, with around a fifth observed a single time. The material was peripheral blood mononuclear cells (PBMCs), obtained when the disease was refractory, from a patient treated with antithyroid drugs. The receptors derive from a female donor with Graves disease.

V gene TRBV5-5 combines with J gene TRBJ1-5; TRBD1 aligns across 7 bases. J was trimmed by 4 bases and V by 4 bases; bases with no gene match: 5. CDR1 is SGHKS, CDR2 YYEKEE, per germline (reference sequence). This CDR3 is 14 amino acids long. This CDR3 is CASSLQGPNQPQHF. CDR3 nucleotides: TGTGCCAGCAGCCTACAGGGGCCTAATCAGCCCCAGCATTTT. Filled out from reference TRBV5-5 and TRBJ1-5, the complete variable domain reads DAGVTQSPTHLIKTRGQQVTLRCSPISGHKSVSWYQQVLGQGPQFIFQYYEKEERGRGNFPDRFSARQFPNYSSELNVNALLLGDSALYLCASSLQGPNQPQHFGDGTRLSIL.

There are many counts of this clonotype. The CDR3 bases are TGTGCCAGCAGCCTCATGGGTGGTGCCAAAAACATTCAGTACTTC. Translation gives CASSLMGGAKNIQYF. The chain links TRBV11-2 to TRBJ2-4, with D hard to call. The V gene's germline CDR1 is SGHAT and CDR2 FQNNGV. Trimming cost V 5 bases and J 1 base, with 12 bases left between them. This CDR3 has 15 amino acids.

In this sample, this clonotype turned up many times. The chain carries TRBV2 and TRBJ2-5, with D tentatively TRBD1 (6 bases). The V gene lost 5 bases and the J gene lost 2 bases, with 9 bases spanning the gap. The germline CDR1 and CDR2 sequences are SNHLY and FYNNEI. This CDR3 has 13 amino acids. CDR3 sequence: CASSTQGQETQYF. The CDR3 nucleotides are TGTGCCAGCAGTACACAGGGTCAAGAGACCCAGTACTTC.

This chain joins TRBV20-1 and TRBJ1-5, with D possibly being TRBD1 (6 bases). Germline CDR1 reads DFQATT; CDR2 reads SNEGSKA (reference sequence). With 5 bases removed from V and 0 bases from J, the gap between germline ends came to 8 bases. The CDR3 runs 13 residues. CDR3 DNA: TGCAGTGCTTGGACAGATAGCAATCAGCCCCAGCATTTT. Translating gives CSAWTDSNQPQHF.

This clonotype was counted a few times. The rearrangement joins TRBV20-1 to TRBJ1-6, with D unresolved. V lost 0 bases to trimming and J lost 11 bases, with 14 bases between them. The CDR3 spans 14 residues. CDR1 is DFQATT and CDR2 is SNEGSKA in the germline V gene (reference sequence). The CDR3 sequence: CSARDLDGRTPLHF. CDR3 coding DNA: TGCAGTGCTAGAGATTTAGACGGGAGAACACCCCTCCACTTT.

In this sample, this clonotype turned up a few times. The gene calls are TRBV20-1 and TRBJ2-7; 8 bases map to TRBD2. This CDR3 has 15 amino acids. The germline gives CDR1 DFQATT, CDR2 SNEGSKA (reference sequence). V was pared by 3 bases and J by 4 bases, with 11 bases of the junction left unmatched. This CDR3 is CSARAGGNPKYEQYF. The CDR3 coding sequence is TGCAGTGCTAGGGCGGGGGGCAATCCAAAATACGAGCAGTACTTC.

V usage is TRBV20-1 and J usage is TRBJ1-6, with D maybe TRBD1 (5 bases). The V end lost 0 bases, the J end lost 3 bases, and 18 bases lay between the germline ends. The germline gives CDR1 DFQATT, CDR2 SNEGSKA (reference sequence). The CDR3 runs 18 residues. The CDR3 nucleotides are TGCAGTGCTAGAGATGGCGCCCTCCGACAGAGCTATAATTCACCCCTCCACTTT. It encodes CSARDGALRQSYNSPLHF.

This rearrangement joins TRBV11-3 to TRBJ2-1; 7 bases align to TRBD2. The germline gives CDR1 SGHNT, CDR2 YENEEA. This CDR3 is built from 15 residues. Trimming took 2 bases from V and 2 from J; bases not matched to a gene: 3. In DNA form, the CDR3 reads TGTGCCAGCAGCTTATCTCGGGAGGCCTACAATGAGCAGTTCTTC. As protein: CASSLSREAYNEQFF.

The CDR3 DNA reads TGTGCCTGGACCGGACAGGGGGACACTGAAGCTTTCTTT. Amino acids: CAWTGQGDTEAFF. The rearrangement joins TRBV30 to TRBJ1-1; 10 bases align to TRBD1. The CDR3 sequence is 13 residues long. Per germline, CDR1 GTSNPN and CDR2 SVGIG (reference sequence). Unmatched junction bases numbered 2, after V lost 4 bases and J lost 3 bases.

This clonotype was counted many times. This chain uses TRBV2 with TRBJ2-7; D remains unclear. The germline V gene has CDR1 SNHLY and CDR2 FYNNEI. The CDR3 sequence is 13 residues long. Trimming removed 4 bases from V and 4 bases from J, with 11 bases in between. In nucleotides, the CDR3 is TGTGCCAGCAGTGTCCCCCTGGGATACGAGCAGTACTTC. Its protein product is CASSVPLGYEQYF.

This sequence joins TRBV19 and TRBJ1-3, with 7 bases fitting TRBD1. CDR3 length: 15 amino acids. CDR1 is LNHDA and CDR2 is SQIVND in the germline V gene (reference sequence). V dropped 5 bases and J dropped 8; count of bases not matched to a gene: 12. CDR3 DNA: TGTGCCAGTAGTGTGACAGGGCTGGGAGTAGACACCATATATTTT. Translation: CASSVTGLGVDTIYF. Supplemented by reference TRBV19 and TRBJ1-3, the full variable domain reads DGGITQSPKYLFRKEGQNVTLSCEQNLNHDAMYWYRQDPGQGLRLIYYSQIVNDFQKGDIAEGYSVSREKKESFPLTVTSAQKNPTAFYLCASSVTGLGVDTIYFGEGSWLTVV.

Ten or more counts support this clonotype. One end of the junction does not line up with germline, which may come from a read error. The V call is TRBV27, the J call TRBJ1-6; no clear D gene. The CDR3 consists of 15 residues. Germline CDR1 reads MNHEY; CDR2 reads SMNVEV (reference sequence). This CDR3 reads CAGSWMDPDNSPLHF. The CDR3 DNA is TGTGCCGGCAGTTGGATGGATCCTGATAATTCACCCCTCCACTTT.

The J gene is TRBJ1-2, the V gene TRBV9; D not certain. CDR3 length: 15 amino acids. The V gene's germline CDR1 is SGDLS and CDR2 YYNGEE. Trimming stripped 4 bases from V and 0 bases from J, with 13 bases between. In DNA, the CDR3 is TGTGCCAGCAGCCGTGTGGGAATGTCTAACTATGGCTACACCTTC. This translates into CASSRVGMSNYGYTF.

This rearrangement joins TRBV5-1 to TRBJ2-6, with 11 bases that match TRBD1. The germline gives CDR1 SGHRS, CDR2 YFSETQ. V lost 0 bases, J lost 4 bases, and 6 bases stayed unmatched. This CDR3 spans 18 amino acids. The CDR3 DNA reads TGCGCCAGCAGCTTGGACGGACAGGGGGCGTTAGGGGCCAACGTCCTGACTTTC. Amino acid sequence: CASSLDGQGALGANVLTF.

This clonotype occurred a few times. This rearrangement joins TRBV12-5 to TRBJ2-3; D uncertain. Per germline, CDR1 LGHNT and CDR2 FRNRAP. The CDR3 is 12 residues long. V lost 3 bases to trimming and J lost 3 bases, with 4 bases between them. CDR3 residues: CASGFSTDTQYF. The CDR3 DNA reads TGTGCTAGTGGTTTCTCGACAGATACGCAGTATTTT.

This clonotype has ten or more counts. The V and J genes are TRBV3-1 and TRBJ1-4; D uncertain. The germline gives CDR1 LGHDT, CDR2 YNNKEL (reference sequence). The V end was cut by 4 bases, the J end by 0 bases, with 9 bases between. CDR3 length: 15 residues. CDR3 DNA sequence: TGTGCCAGCAGCCCAACGGAGGCAACTAATGAAAAACTGTTTTTT. It encodes CASSPTEATNEKLFF. Full variable domain (missing parts from reference TRBV3-1 and TRBJ1-4): DTAVSQTPKYLVTQMGNDKSIKCEQNLGHDTMYWYKQDSKKFLKIMFSYNNKELIINETVPNRFSPKSPDKAHLNLHINSLELGDSAVYFCASSPTEATNEKLFFGSGTQLSVL.

The genes are TRBV7-9 and TRBJ1-6; D is undetermined. Germline V CDR1 and CDR2: SEHNR, FQNEAQ (reference sequence). V shed 1 base and J shed 3 bases, with 7 bases lying between them. The CDR3 sequence is 15 residues long. The CDR3, as DNA: TGTGCCAGCAGCTTAGACCGGAACTATAATTCACCCCTCCACTTT. Its protein product is CASSLDRNYNSPLHF.

With respect to this clonotype: A read error may be the cause here, since a much bigger clone is one base away. This chain links TRBV28 with TRBJ2-7; 10 bases fit TRBD2. Germline values: CDR1 MDHEN, CDR2 SYDVKM. This CDR3 is built from 15 residues. J lost 6 bases, V lost 7 bases, and 12 bases had no gene match. DNA of the CDR3: TGTGCCAGCACCCCGAGCGGGGGGGTTACCTGCGAGCAGTACTTC. Its translation: CASTPSGGVTCEQYF.

This clonotype has a handful of counts. The genes are TRBV11-3 and TRBJ2-5; TRBD1 is a possible D gene (5 bases). V lost 5 bases and J lost 2, with 12 bases in between. Per germline, CDR1 SGHNT and CDR2 YENEEA. This CDR3 is 14 amino acids long. CDR3 sequence (DNA): TGTGCCAGCAGCCGTCAGGGTTTTCAAGAGACCCAGTACTTC. This encodes CASSRQGFQETQYF.

The chain carries TRBV27 and TRBJ2-2; D is undetermined. Germline CDR1 and CDR2: MNHEY and SMNVEV (reference sequence). This CDR3 spans 16 amino acids. With 6 bases removed from V and 2 bases from J, the gap between germline ends came to 16 bases. The CDR3 DNA sequence: TGTGCCAGCAGAAGTCGTGGTGGCGGTAACACCGGGGAGCTGTTTTTT. Translated, it gives CASRSRGGGNTGELFF.

The sample holds many counts of this clonotype. V usage is TRBV7-8 and J usage is TRBJ1-4, with 7 bases identical to TRBD1. The CDR3 extends over 13 amino acids. The germline V gene encodes CDR1 SGHVS and CDR2 FQNEAQ. V shed 5 bases and J 12 bases; nucleotides not matched to a gene: 9. The chain's CDR3 is CASSTLQGGELFF. CDR3 coding DNA: TGTGCCAGCAGCACCCTCCAGGGGGGGGAACTGTTTTTT.

This clonotype was detected only a few times. V and J are TRBV7-9 and TRBJ2-3; 8 nucleotides match TRBD1. Germline CDR1 is SEHNR and CDR2 is FQNEAQ (reference sequence). V lost 4 bases, J lost 4 bases, and 28 bases stayed unmatched. The CDR3 consists of 22 residues. The chain's CDR3 is CASSSIRGARTGNRSDPDTQYF. The CDR3 DNA reads as TGTGCCAGCAGCTCCATTAGGGGCGCGAGGACAGGGAATCGCTCAGATCCAGATACGCAGTATTTT.

This clonotype was seen a handful of times. The rearrangement uses TRBV7-2 and TRBJ1-1; D is unresolved. V lost 0 bases and J lost 6, with 11 bases in between. From germline, CDR1 is SGHTA and CDR2 FQGNSA. This CDR3 has 14 amino acids. The CDR3 sequence: CASSLAGMGPEAFF. The CDR3 DNA reads as TGTGCCAGCAGCTTAGCCGGTATGGGCCCTGAAGCTTTCTTT.

The chain employs TRBV20-1 and TRBJ1-4, with 7 bases lining up with TRBD1. CDR1 is DFQATT, CDR2 SNEGSKA, per germline (reference sequence). This CDR3 region has 13 residues. V was clipped by 0 bases and J by 6 bases; unmatched bases: 1. This CDR3 is CSARDTGDEKLFF. The CDR3 bases are TGCAGTGCTAGAGATACAGGGGATGAAAAACTGTTTTTT.

The sample holds many counts of this clonotype. The CDR3 nucleotides read TGTGCCAGCAGTTTATTTAGCGGGAGGTCGTCCTACGAGCAGTACTTC. Amino acids: CASSLFSGRSSYEQYF. The chain joins TRBV28 to TRBJ2-7; 10 nucleotides align to TRBD2. The J segment lost 1 base and the V segment lost 1 base, leaving 4 bases of the junction unmatched. Germline-derived CDR1 and CDR2 are MDHEN and SYDVKM. The CDR3 loop spans 16 amino acids.

The chain is built from TRBV28 and TRBJ2-7; the match to TRBD1 covers 9 bases. The germline V gene has CDR1 MDHEN and CDR2 SYDVKM. The trim removed 6 bases at V and 2 bases at J, leaving 14 bases unmatched. CDR3 size: 17 residues. Here the CDR3 DNA reads TGTGCCAGCAGCCCAAACCTACAGGGGGCGCAGGCCTACGAGCAGTACTTC. It is translated as CASSPNLQGAQAYEQYF.

This clonotype was recorded at least ten times. The rearrangement links TRBV6-2 or TRBV6-3 to TRBJ1-1; D uncertain. This CDR3 has 11 residues. With 7 bases removed from V and 1 base from J, the gap between germline ends came to 4 bases. Germline lookup yields CDR1 MNHEY and CDR2 SVGEGT. CDR3 loop: CASTTNTEAFF. Written as DNA, the CDR3 is TGTGCCAGCACAACGAACACTGAAGCTTTCTTT.

The sample holds a few counts of this clonotype. The rearrangement joins TRBV29-1 to TRBJ2-7; 10 nucleotides agree with TRBD2. After removal of 0 bases from V and 3 bases from J, the junction contained 14 bases not matched to a gene. The germline CDR1 and CDR2 sequences are SQVTM and ANQGSEA. The CDR3 loop spans 18 amino acids. CDR3 loop: CSVEDWGARAGGNYEQYF. In nucleotides, the CDR3 is TGCAGCGTTGAAGATTGGGGCGCGAGAGCGGGGGGGAACTACGAGCAGTACTTC.

This clonotype was counted ten times or more. This chain uses TRBV20-1 with TRBJ2-7, with no clear D. Looked up from germline, CDR1 is DFQATT and CDR2 is SNEGSKA (reference sequence). Trimming pared 1 base from V and 3 bases from J, leaving 10 bases between. The CDR3 totals 13 residues. The CDR3 reads CSARGTGSYEQYF. The CDR3 bases are TGCAGTGCTAGAGGAACGGGCAGCTACGAGCAGTACTTC.

There are a few counts of this clonotype. This chain connects TRBV20-1 to TRBJ1-5, with TRBD1 as a possible D gene (6 bases). The length of the CDR3 is 13 residues. Germline-derived CDR1 and CDR2 are DFQATT and SNEGSKA (reference sequence). Trimming cost V 4 bases and J 5 bases, with 12 bases left between them. Here the CDR3 reads CSAIRDTYQPQHF. In DNA form, the CDR3 reads TGCAGTGCTATCCGGGACACTTATCAGCCCCAGCATTTT.

This clonotype was found a few times. This CDR3 reads CAWGGDTDTEAFF. For the CDR3, the DNA is TGTGCCTGGGGGGGGGATACGGACACTGAAGCTTTCTTT. The chain employs TRBV30 and TRBJ1-1, with D perhaps matching TRBD1 (5 bases). This CDR3 is 13 amino acids long. Trimming took 5 bases from V and 3 from J, leaving 13 bases between them. Per the germline V gene, CDR1 is GTSNPN and CDR2 is SVGIG (reference sequence). Together with reference TRBV30 and TRBJ1-1, the CDR3 gives the full variable domain: SQTIHQWPATLVQPVGSPLSLECTVEGTSNPNLYWYRQAAGRGLQLLFYSVGIGQISSEVPQNLSASRPQDRQFILSSKKLLLSDSGFYLCAWGGDTDTEAFFGQGTRLTVV.

This clonotype was detected a few times. The chain carries TRBV19 and TRBJ2-5, with TRBD1 matching over 10 bases. Unmatched junction bases numbered 8, after V lost 6 bases and J lost 1 base. Per germline, CDR1 LNHDA and CDR2 SQIVND (reference sequence). This CDR3 is built from 16 residues. CDR3 loop: CASRNRTGGLQETQYF. The CDR3 region has the DNA TGTGCCAGTAGAAACCGGACAGGGGGACTCCAAGAGACCCAGTACTTC.